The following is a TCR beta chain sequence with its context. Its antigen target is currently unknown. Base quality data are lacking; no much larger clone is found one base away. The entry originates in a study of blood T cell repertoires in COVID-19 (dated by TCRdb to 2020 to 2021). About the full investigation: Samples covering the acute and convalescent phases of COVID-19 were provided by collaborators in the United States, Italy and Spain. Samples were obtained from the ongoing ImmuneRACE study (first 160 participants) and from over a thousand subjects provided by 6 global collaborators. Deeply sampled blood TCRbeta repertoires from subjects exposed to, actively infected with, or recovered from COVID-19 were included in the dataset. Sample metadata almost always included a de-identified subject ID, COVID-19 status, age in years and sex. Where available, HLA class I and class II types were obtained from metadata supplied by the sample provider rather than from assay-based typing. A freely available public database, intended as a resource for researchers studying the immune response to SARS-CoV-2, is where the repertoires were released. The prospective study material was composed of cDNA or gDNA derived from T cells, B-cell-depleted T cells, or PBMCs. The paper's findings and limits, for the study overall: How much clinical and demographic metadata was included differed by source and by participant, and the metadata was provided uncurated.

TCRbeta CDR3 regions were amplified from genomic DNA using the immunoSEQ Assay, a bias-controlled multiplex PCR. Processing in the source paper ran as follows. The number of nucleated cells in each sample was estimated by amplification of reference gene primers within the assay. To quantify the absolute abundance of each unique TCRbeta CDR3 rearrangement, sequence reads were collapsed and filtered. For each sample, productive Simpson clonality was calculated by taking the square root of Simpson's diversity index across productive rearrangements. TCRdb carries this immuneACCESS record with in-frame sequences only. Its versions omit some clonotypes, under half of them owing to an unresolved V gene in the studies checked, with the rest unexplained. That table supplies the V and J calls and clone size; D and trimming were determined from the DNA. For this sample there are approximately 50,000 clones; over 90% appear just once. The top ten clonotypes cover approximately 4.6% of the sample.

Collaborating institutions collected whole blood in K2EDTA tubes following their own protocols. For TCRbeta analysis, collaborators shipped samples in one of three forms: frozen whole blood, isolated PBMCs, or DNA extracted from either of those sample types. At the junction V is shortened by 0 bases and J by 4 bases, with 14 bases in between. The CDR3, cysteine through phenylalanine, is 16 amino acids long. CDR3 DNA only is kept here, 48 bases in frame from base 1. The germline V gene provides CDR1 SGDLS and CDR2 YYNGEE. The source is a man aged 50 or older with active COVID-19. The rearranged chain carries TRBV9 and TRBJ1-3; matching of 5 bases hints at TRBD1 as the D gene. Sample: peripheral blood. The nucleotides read TGTGCCAGCAGCGTAGAGGCTACGGGACTCGGAAACACCATATATTTT. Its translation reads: CASSVEATGLGNTIYF.